Detailed here is one TCR beta chain. This CDR3 region has 14 residues. Germline lookup yields CDR1 SEHNR and CDR2 FQNEAQ (reference sequence). Germline trimming cut 1 base from V and 9 bases from J; bases unmatched to any gene: 4. These data belong to a study of cytomegalovirus exposure and HLA in healthy donors. Study-wide context: Per a later analysis, the roughly 670 first-cohort and approximately 120 validation repertoires shared one platform.

It was the roughly 130-subject validation cohort, separate from the roughly 700-subject first cohort, to which the donors belonged. Sequenced by immunoSEQ multiplex PCR; TCRdb stores in-frame clones only, minus some. The sample includes over 150,000 clones, 89% seen only once; the top ten take 4% to 5%. Sequencing was performed on PBMCs. The V and J genes are TRBV7-9 and TRBJ2-1; 9 bases fit TRBD2. This TCR was recovered from a man aged 18 to 29 in good health and CMV-seropositive. The CDR3: CASSLGTSEGEQFF. In nucleotides, the CDR3 is TGTGCCAGCAGCTTAGGGACTAGCGAGGGTGAGCAGTTCTTC.